What follows is one T cell receptor (beta chain) and its context. Its antigen is not identified. 13 Jbeta primers and 60 Vbeta primers were used for the PCR. TCRdb's table, derived via immunoSEQ multiplex PCR, lists solely in-frame clones and lacks some. The record lists around 210,000 clones, of which the ten most abundant hold around 0.95%. These data originate in a study of cytomegalovirus exposure and HLA in healthy donors. The wider study: Some 85 million unique TCRs, all from HLA-typed donors, were included in an early release of the data.

The V and J ends lost 2 bases and 0 bases respectively, with 21 bases between them. This CDR3 is built from 19 residues. Germline V gene lookup returns CDR1 SGHRS and CDR2 YFSETQ. Overall study findings and caveats: TCR beta chains associated with HLA were, in a later analysis, more clonally expanded than equally common others. What a later analysis reportedly showed was that an Asian-associated ancestry cluster had fewer N-insertions than the roughly 670-donor mean. The authors listed some 150 TCR beta chains as cytomegalovirus-associated.

The chain combines TRBV5-1 with TRBJ1-3; D ambiguous. The sequencing input was PBMCs. This sequence originates from a woman aged 25 to 39 in good health and CMV-seropositive. In nucleotides, the CDR3 is TGCGCCAGCAGCTTATTTCCTTCCGATCGCCGGAGCTCTGGAAACACCATATATTTT. Translated: CASSLFPSDRRSSGNTIYF.